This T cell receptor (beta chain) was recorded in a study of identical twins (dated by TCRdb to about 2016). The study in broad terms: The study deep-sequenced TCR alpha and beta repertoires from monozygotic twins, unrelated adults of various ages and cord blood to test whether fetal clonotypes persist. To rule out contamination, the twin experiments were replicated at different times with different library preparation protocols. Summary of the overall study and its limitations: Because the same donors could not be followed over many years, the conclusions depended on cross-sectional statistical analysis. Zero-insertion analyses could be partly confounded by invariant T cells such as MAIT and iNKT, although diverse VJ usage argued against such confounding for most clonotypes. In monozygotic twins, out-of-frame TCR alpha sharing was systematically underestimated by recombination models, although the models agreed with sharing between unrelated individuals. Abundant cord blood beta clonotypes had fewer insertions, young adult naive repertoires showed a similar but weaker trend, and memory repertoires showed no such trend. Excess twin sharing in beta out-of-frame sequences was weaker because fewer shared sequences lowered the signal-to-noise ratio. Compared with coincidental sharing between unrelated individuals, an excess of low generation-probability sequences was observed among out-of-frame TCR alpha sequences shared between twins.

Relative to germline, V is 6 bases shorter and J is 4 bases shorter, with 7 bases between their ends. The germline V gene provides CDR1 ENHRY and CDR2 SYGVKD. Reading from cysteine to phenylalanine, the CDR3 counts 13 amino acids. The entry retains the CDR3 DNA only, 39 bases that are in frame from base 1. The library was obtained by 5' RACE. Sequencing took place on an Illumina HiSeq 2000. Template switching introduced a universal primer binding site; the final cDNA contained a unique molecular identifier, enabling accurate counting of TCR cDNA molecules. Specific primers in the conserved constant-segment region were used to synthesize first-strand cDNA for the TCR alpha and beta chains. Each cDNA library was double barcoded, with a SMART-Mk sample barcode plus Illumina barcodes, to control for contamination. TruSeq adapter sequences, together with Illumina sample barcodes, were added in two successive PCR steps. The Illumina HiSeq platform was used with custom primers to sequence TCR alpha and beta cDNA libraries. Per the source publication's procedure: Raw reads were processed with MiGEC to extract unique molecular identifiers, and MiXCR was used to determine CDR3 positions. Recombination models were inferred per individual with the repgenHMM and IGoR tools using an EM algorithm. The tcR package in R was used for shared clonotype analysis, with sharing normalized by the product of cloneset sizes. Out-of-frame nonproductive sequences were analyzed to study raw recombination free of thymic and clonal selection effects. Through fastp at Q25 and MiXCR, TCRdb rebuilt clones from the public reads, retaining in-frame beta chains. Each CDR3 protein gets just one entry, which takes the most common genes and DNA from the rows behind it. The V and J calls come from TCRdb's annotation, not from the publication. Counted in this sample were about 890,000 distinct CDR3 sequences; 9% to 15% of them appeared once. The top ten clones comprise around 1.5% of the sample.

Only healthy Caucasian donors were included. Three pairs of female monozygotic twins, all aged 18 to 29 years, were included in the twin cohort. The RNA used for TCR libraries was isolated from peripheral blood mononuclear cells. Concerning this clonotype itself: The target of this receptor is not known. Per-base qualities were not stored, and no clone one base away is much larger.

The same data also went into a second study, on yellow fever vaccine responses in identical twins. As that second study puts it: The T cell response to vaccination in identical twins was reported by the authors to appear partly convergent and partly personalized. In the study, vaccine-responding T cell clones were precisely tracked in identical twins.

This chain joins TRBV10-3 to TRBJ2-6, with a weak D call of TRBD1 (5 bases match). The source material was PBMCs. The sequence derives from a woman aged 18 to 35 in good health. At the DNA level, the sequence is TGTGCCATCAGGGGGCGAGGGGCCAACGTCCTGACTTTC. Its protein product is CAIRGRGANVLTF.